These 32 T cell receptor beta chains were all obtained from the same sample, sequenced in a study of blood T cell repertoires in COVID-19. The protocol was immunoSEQ multiplex PCR, while the TCRdb copy is restricted to in-frame clones and leaves out a portion. The sample records approximately 150,000 clones, approximately 90% being singletons. The sequencing sample was made of peripheral blood. These receptor sequences come from a human donor in a cohort sampled during active COVID-19.

This chain uses TRBV10-1 with TRBJ2-3, with a tentative D call TRBD2 (6 bases). Between the trimmed V and J ends, which lost 0 bases and 2 bases, there was a span of 15 bases. The CDR3 covers 17 residues. Germline V CDR1 and CDR2: WNHNN, SYGVQD (reference sequence). The CDR3 loop is CASSESRTGSFTDTQYF. Here the CDR3 DNA reads TGCGCCAGCAGTGAGTCTCGTACCGGGAGCTTCACAGATACGCAGTATTTT.

The chain links TRBV12-3 or TRBV12-4 to TRBJ1-3; D is ambiguous. CDR3 size: 11 residues. The V end was cut by 2 bases, the J end by 9 bases, with 5 bases between. The CDR3 nucleotides are TGTGCCAGCAGTTTACTACCCACCATATATTTT. This gives the protein CASSLLPTIYF.

J is TRBJ1-6 and V is TRBV5-4; no clear D gene. Germline V lookup: CDR1 SGHNT, CDR2 YYREEE (reference sequence). CDR3 length equals 16 residues. V was cut by 4 bases and J by 0 bases, with 11 bases left in between. The CDR3 DNA follows: TGTGCCAGCAGCCTGGACGGTAGCTCCTATAATTCACCCCTCCACTTT. Encoded protein: CASSLDGSSYNSPLHF.

The rearrangement links TRBV5-4 to TRBJ1-1, with D unresolved. With 4 bases removed from V and 1 base from J, the gap between germline ends came to 11 bases. CDR1 is SGHNT and CDR2 is YYREEE in the germline V gene (reference sequence). The CDR3 runs 14 residues. The CDR3 sequence: CASSPVGGNTEAFF. The DNA of the CDR3 is TGTGCCAGCAGCCCGGTCGGCGGGAACACTGAAGCTTTCTTT.

The chain links TRBV5-6 to TRBJ1-1; 8 nucleotides line up with TRBD1. V shed 3 bases and J 8 bases; nucleotides not matched to a gene: 6. The CDR3 runs 13 residues. Germline CDR1 is SGHDT and CDR2 is YYEEEE. This chain's CDR3 is CASSYSGQEEAFF. The CDR3 DNA reads as TGTGCCAGCAGCTATTCGGGACAGGAGGAAGCTTTCTTT.

A few counts support this clone. The chain recombines TRBV4-3 with TRBJ2-6; tentative D call: TRBD1 (5 bases). The V and J ends lost 1 base and 4 bases respectively, with 20 bases between them. The germline V gene encodes CDR1 LGHNA and CDR2 YSLEER. This CDR3 spans 19 amino acids. The chain's CDR3 is CASSQAGSMNLGGANVLTF. Here the CDR3 DNA reads TGCGCCAGCAGCCAAGCAGGGTCCATGAATCTGGGGGGGGCCAACGTCCTGACTTTC.

This clone appeared a few times. J is TRBJ2-6 and V is TRBV27; D is unclear. The CDR3 length is 13 residues. The V end lost 8 bases, the J end lost 3 bases, and 8 bases lay between the germline ends. Germline-derived CDR1 and CDR2 are MNHEY and SMNVEV (reference sequence). CDR3 sequence (DNA): TGTGCCAGCGGCCTTAATGGGGCCAACGTCCTGACTTTC. Translation: CASGLNGANVLTF.

This chain uses TRBV6-5 with TRBJ2-7; 7 positions agree with TRBD1. Germline lookup yields CDR1 MNHEY and CDR2 SVGAGI. Trimming removed 3 bases from V and 7 bases from J; junction bases left unmatched: 6. The CDR3 consists of 13 residues. As DNA, the CDR3 is TGTGCCAGCAGTTATACAGGGGACGGGGAGCAGTACTTC. It translates to CASSYTGDGEQYF.

The chain carries TRBV27 and TRBJ2-1; D is uncertain. The CDR3 covers 14 residues. Trimming shortened V by 7 bases and J by 0 bases, and 10 bases separated the two germline ends. The germline V gene has CDR1 MNHEY and CDR2 SMNVEV (reference sequence). The chain's CDR3 is CASKVSSSYNEQFF. CDR3 nucleotides: TGTGCCAGCAAAGTCTCGAGCTCCTACAATGAGCAGTTCTTC.

The genes are TRBV18 and TRBJ2-3; 8 bases align to TRBD1. Losses at the gene ends were 3 bases for V and 0 bases for J; bases not matched to a gene: 8. The CDR3 runs to 17 residues. Germline V gives CDR1 KGHSH, CDR2 LQKENI. This CDR3 reads CASSPDTGGLSTDTQYF. Here the CDR3 DNA reads TGTGCCAGCTCACCGGATACAGGGGGACTCAGCACAGATACGCAGTATTTT.

The V and J genes are TRBV7-9 and TRBJ2-1; D call uncertain. This CDR3 contains 12 residues. Between the trimmed V and J ends, which lost 1 base and 12 bases, there was a span of 10 bases. Germline CDR1 SEHNR, CDR2 FQNEAQ (reference sequence). In DNA, the CDR3 is TGTGCCAGCAGCTTAGATGAGCGACGGCAGTTCTTC. It specifies CASSLDERRQFF. The entire variable domain, with the rest obtained from reference TRBV7-9 and TRBJ2-1, is as follows: DTGVSQNPRHKITKRGQNVTFRCDPISEHNRLYWYRQTLGQGPEFLTYFQNEAQLEKSRLLSDRFSAERPKGSFSTLEIQRTEQGDSAMYLCASSLDERRQFFGPGTRLTVL.

A single count supports this clone. The genes are TRBV9 and TRBJ1-6, with TRBD1 identical over 8 bases. V lost 3 bases to trimming and J lost 6 bases; unmatched junction nucleotides: 5. CDR1 and CDR2 from the germline V gene are SGDLS and YYNGEE. The CDR3 length is 15 residues. CDR3 sequence reads: CASSERTGSNSPLHF. The CDR3 DNA is TGTGCCAGCAGCGAGCGGACAGGGTCTAATTCACCCCTCCACTTT.

The chain carries TRBV27 and TRBJ1-2; D remains ambiguous. Germline CDR1 reads MNHEY; CDR2 reads SMNVEV (reference sequence). CDR3 length: 13 amino acids. V lost 4 bases to trimming and J lost 2 bases, with 8 bases between them. CDR3 sequence: CASSSEGNYGYTF. DNA for the CDR3: TGTGCCAGCAGTTCGGAGGGAAACTATGGCTACACCTTC.

Here the CDR3 reads CASSETEEAFF. The CDR3 region has the DNA TGTGCCAGCTCCGAGACAGAAGAAGCTTTCTTT. The rearrangement links TRBV18 to TRBJ1-1; weak D call: TRBD1 (5 bases). Germline V CDR1 and CDR2: KGHSH, LQKENI. V was pared by 6 bases and J by 8 bases, with 10 bases between. The CDR3 covers 11 residues.

This clone came up once. The genes are TRBV19 and TRBJ1-6, with D possibly matching TRBD1 (5 bases). Germline loops: CDR1 LNHDA, CDR2 SQIVND (reference sequence). The V and J ends lost 7 bases and 0 bases respectively, with 13 bases between them. CDR3 length equals 16 residues. In DNA form, the CDR3 reads TGTGCCAGTACCGACAGCGGGGGCTCCTATAATTCACCCCTCCACTTT. It codes for CASTDSGGSYNSPLHF.

The chain has TRBV18 and TRBJ1-3; no definite D call. The CDR3 loop spans 16 amino acids. The V end lost 2 bases, the J end lost 0 bases, and 11 bases lay between the germline ends. Germline V gene data show CDR1 as KGHSH and CDR2 as LQKENI. The CDR3 DNA is TGTGCCAGCTCACCAAAAGAGGCGATCTCTGGAAACACCATATATTTT. Translation: CASSPKEAISGNTIYF.

V gene TRBV30 combines with J gene TRBJ2-7; 7 nucleotides agree with TRBD2. Germline CDR1 and CDR2: GTSNPN and SVGIG (reference sequence). The CDR3 covers 14 residues. Trimming at V came to 3 bases and at J to 0 bases, leaving 5 bases not matched to a gene. DNA for the CDR3: TGTGCCTGGAGGAACCGGGGGGTCTCCTACGAGCAGTACTTC. It yields the protein CAWRNRGVSYEQYF. Together with reference TRBV30 and TRBJ2-7, the CDR3 gives the full variable domain: SQTIHQWPATLVQPVGSPLSLECTVEGTSNPNLYWYRQAAGRGLQLLFYSVGIGQISSEVPQNLSASRPQDRQFILSSKKLLLSDSGFYLCAWRNRGVSYEQYFGPGTRLTVT.

The chain links TRBV30 to TRBJ2-2; 10 nucleotides agree with TRBD2. The V segment lost 1 base and the J segment 6 bases; nucleotides outside the gene matches: 8. CDR3 length: 16 amino acids. CDR1 and CDR2 (germline): GTSNPN, SVGIG (reference sequence). The CDR3 DNA reads TGTGCCTGGAGTGGACTAGCGGGTCAAGGGGCCGGGGAGCTGTTTTTT. As protein: CAWSGLAGQGAGELFF. Using reference TRBV30 and TRBJ2-2 for the parts outside the CDR3, the full variable domain is SQTIHQWPATLVQPVGSPLSLECTVEGTSNPNLYWYRQAAGRGLQLLFYSVGIGQISSEVPQNLSASRPQDRQFILSSKKLLLSDSGFYLCAWSGLAGQGAGELFFGEGSRLTVL.

V is TRBV11-3 and J is TRBJ1-1, with D possibly being TRBD1 (6 bases). The CDR3 totals 17 residues. The germline V gene has CDR1 SGHNT and CDR2 YENEEA. Trimming took off 0 bases at V and 4 bases at J, with 18 bases between the two ends. CDR3 DNA sequence: TGTGCCAGCAGCTTAGAAGTGCGCAGGGGCGGGGGCACTGAAGCTTTCTTT. It yields the protein CASSLEVRRGGGTEAFF.

The chain links TRBV30 to TRBJ2-5, with TRBD1 matching 7 bases. Germline V gives CDR1 GTSNPN, CDR2 SVGIG (reference sequence). The CDR3 sequence is 13 residues long. V was pared by 2 bases and J by 4 bases, with 4 bases of the junction left unmatched. CDR3 protein: CAWSRQGLETQYF. CDR3 sequence (DNA): TGTGCCTGGAGTCGACAGGGCCTAGAGACCCAGTACTTC. The whole variable domain, remainder taken from reference TRBV30 and TRBJ2-5, is SQTIHQWPATLVQPVGSPLSLECTVEGTSNPNLYWYRQAAGRGLQLLFYSVGIGQISSEVPQNLSASRPQDRQFILSSKKLLLSDSGFYLCAWSRQGLETQYFGPGTRLLVL.

The J gene is TRBJ2-1, the V gene TRBV9, with D perhaps matching TRBD1 (6 bases). The germline V gene has CDR1 SGDLS and CDR2 YYNGEE. The CDR3 loop spans 13 amino acids. V gave up 5 bases and J gave up 7 bases, with 13 bases separating them. The CDR3 DNA reads as TGTGCCAGCAGTAGGGACAACGCAAATGAGCAGTTCTTC. It yields the protein CASSRDNANEQFF. Based on the CDR3 plus reference TRBV9 and TRBJ2-1, the full variable domain is DSGVTQTPKHLITATGQRVTLRCSPRSGDLSVYWYQQSLDQGLQFLIQYYNGEERAKGNILERFSAQQFPDLHSELNLSSLELGDSALYFCASSRDNANEQFFGPGTRLTVL.

CDR3 amino acids: CASSPRVPSWYNEQFF. For the CDR3, the DNA is TGTGCCAGCAGCCCCCGGGTACCCTCGTGGTACAATGAGCAGTTCTTC. The chain combines TRBV6-2 or TRBV6-3 with TRBJ2-1; D is uncertain. V lost 6 bases, J lost 4 bases, and 19 bases lay in between. The CDR3 length is 16 residues. From germline, CDR1 is MNHEY and CDR2 SVGEGT.

The V call is TRBV30, the J call TRBJ2-3; tentatively, D is TRBD2 (6 bases). This CDR3 region has 16 residues. The V gene's germline CDR1 is GTSNPN and CDR2 SVGIG (reference sequence). The V and J ends lost 0 bases and 2 bases respectively, with 15 bases between them. In nucleotides, the CDR3 is TGTGCCTGGAGTGTACGGGTGGCGGGGAACACAGATACGCAGTATTTT. It is translated as CAWSVRVAGNTDTQYF.

The gene calls are TRBV6-1 and TRBJ2-1, with D uncertain. Germline V gives CDR1 MNHNS, CDR2 SASEGT. The CDR3 is 16 residues long. The ends were cut back, 2 bases at V and 0 bases at J, with 11 bases in the middle. CDR3: CASSEIPEASYNEQFF. DNA for the CDR3: TGTGCCAGCAGTGAAATCCCTGAAGCCTCCTACAATGAGCAGTTCTTC.

This clone was detected a few times. The rearrangement links TRBV7-2 to TRBJ2-7, with TRBD1 matching over 11 bases. The CDR3 runs 15 residues. The germline CDR1 and CDR2 sequences are SGHTA and FQGNSA. Trimming took 5 bases from V and 2 from J; bases not matched to a gene: 5. CDR3 coding DNA: TGTGCCAGCAGCGTGGGACAGGGGGTCACCTACGAGCAGTACTTC. Its translation is CASSVGQGVTYEQYF.

The V call is TRBV7-9, the J call TRBJ2-7, with D maybe TRBD1 (6 bases). V was pared by 1 base and J by 7 bases, with 17 bases between. Germline V CDR1 and CDR2: SEHNR, FQNEAQ (reference sequence). CDR3 length equals 15 residues. Written as DNA, the CDR3 is TGTGCCAGCAGCTTAGGGGAACAGGGAACAGGGGAGCAGTACTTC. Translated: CASSLGEQGTGEQYF.

The rearrangement joins TRBV28 to TRBJ1-2; perhaps TRBD1 as D (6 bases). Trimming removed 7 bases at V and 6 bases at J, with 21 bases between. Per the germline V gene, CDR1 is MDHEN and CDR2 is SYDVKM. This CDR3 comprises 15 residues. CDR3 amino acids: CASTRQGHRLNGYTF. As DNA, the CDR3 is TGTGCCAGCACCCGTCAGGGGCACAGATTAAATGGCTACACCTTC.

The chain joins TRBV13 to TRBJ1-6; TRBD1 agrees at 7 bases. The CDR3 contains 15 residues. Germline lookup yields CDR1 PRHDT and CDR2 FYEKMQ (reference sequence). V dropped 4 bases and J dropped 8; count of bases not matched to a gene: 8. CDR3 residues: CASSWTGPRDSPLHF. The DNA for the CDR3 is TGTGCCAGCAGCTGGACAGGACCTAGGGATTCACCCCTCCACTTT.

The V gene is TRBV6-2 or TRBV6-3, the J gene TRBJ2-7, with 9 nucleotides matching TRBD1. The CDR3 length is 14 residues. J lost 2 bases, V lost 5 bases, and 4 bases had no gene match. Germline CDR1 and CDR2: MNHEY and SVGEGT. The CDR3 loop reads CASSPRTGAYEQYF. The CDR3 DNA is TGTGCCAGCAGTCCCCGGACAGGGGCCTACGAGCAGTACTTC.

This chain uses TRBV3-1 (or the pseudogene TRBV3-2) with TRBJ1-2; D might be TRBD1 (6 bases). The V gene's germline CDR1 is LGHDT and CDR2 YNNKEL (reference sequence). Between the trimmed V and J ends, which lost 5 bases and 5 bases, there was a span of 15 bases. The CDR3 loop spans 14 amino acids. The CDR3 sequence: CASSTPGAAYGYTF. As DNA, the CDR3 is TGTGCCAGCAGCACCCCAGGGGCCGCTTATGGCTACACCTTC.

This clone has only one observation. V gene TRBV27 combines with J gene TRBJ2-3; no clear D gene. Germline V CDR1 and CDR2: MNHEY, SMNVEV (reference sequence). The CDR3 totals 14 residues. Deletions cut 5 bases from V and 4 bases from J, with 13 bases between. This chain's CDR3 is CASSPRVKADTQYF. The CDR3 DNA sequence: TGTGCCAGCAGTCCTCGGGTCAAAGCAGATACGCAGTATTTT.

The V call is TRBV19, the J call TRBJ2-5, with 12 bases matching TRBD2. The germline CDR1 and CDR2 sequences are LNHDA and SQIVND (reference sequence). The CDR3 length is 16 residues. The V gene end was trimmed by 4 bases and the J gene end by 5 bases; junction bases not matched to a gene: 8. The CDR3 DNA is TGTGCCAGTAGTAACCTCGGACTAGCGGGGAAGGAGACCCAGTACTTC. Protein: CASSNLGLAGKETQYF.